This TCR beta chain was identified during a study of T cells after yellow fever vaccination. Germline assignment: CDR1 MRHNA and CDR2 SNTAGT. V lost 4 bases to trimming and J lost 8 bases; unmatched junction nucleotides: 5. The CDR3 spans 13 residues. In TCRdb, the 5' RACE reads were re-called with MiXCR into one record per CDR3 protein. The repertoire has approximately 300,000 distinct CDR3 sequences, around a tenth of them found once; the top ten carry 3% to 3.5%. The source of this sequence is a man aged 18 to 29 who received the YFV17D yellow fever vaccine. The V gene is TRBV6-4, the J gene TRBJ2-1, with 7 bases matching TRBD2. The material sequenced was CD4+ T cells sorted from PBMCs, taken 45 days after the yellow fever booster vaccination. This chain's CDR3 is CASSVDGGDEQFF. CDR3 in DNA: TGTGCCAGCAGTGTCGATGGGGGGGATGAGCAGTTCTTC.